This T cell receptor (beta chain) originates from a study of a mutant IDH1 vaccine in newly diagnosed glioma. Germline CDR1 and CDR2: MDHEN and SYDVKM. This CDR3 comprises 13 residues. The ends were cut back, 2 bases at V and 6 bases at J, with 10 bases in the middle. Comments on this clone: What it recognizes is unknown.

Noted time point: week 5, during vaccination. Vaccine doses each comprised 300 ug of mutant IDH1 20-mer peptide, with topical imiquimod. Here immunoSEQ multiplex PCR was the method, and the copy in TCRdb shows in-frame clones only, minus some. The profile covers approximately 37,000 clones, with roughly three fifths appearing a single time and approximately 9.9% taken by the ten largest. The starting material was PBMCs, obtained from a glioma patient whose treatment included an IDH1 peptide vaccine. This clonotype was obtained from a woman aged 18-29 years with glioma. This rearrangement joins TRBV28 to TRBJ1-1, with D possibly TRBD1 on 5 matching bases. The CDR3 region has the DNA TGTGCCAGCAGTTTAACAGGCGGCGCTGAAGCTTTCTTT. It codes for CASSLTGGAEAFF.